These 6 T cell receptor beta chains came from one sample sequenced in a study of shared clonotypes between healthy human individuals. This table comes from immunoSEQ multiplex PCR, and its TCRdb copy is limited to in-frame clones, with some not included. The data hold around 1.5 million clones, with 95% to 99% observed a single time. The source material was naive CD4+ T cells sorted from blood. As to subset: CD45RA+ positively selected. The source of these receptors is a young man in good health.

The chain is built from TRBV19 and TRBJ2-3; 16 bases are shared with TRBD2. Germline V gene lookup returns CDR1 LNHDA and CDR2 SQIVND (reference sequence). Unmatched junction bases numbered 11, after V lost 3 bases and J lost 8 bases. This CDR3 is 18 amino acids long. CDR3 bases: TGTGCCAGTAGTATTAGTAAGGGACTAGCGGGGGGGTTCTCTACGCAGTATTTT. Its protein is CASSISKGLAGGFSTQYF.

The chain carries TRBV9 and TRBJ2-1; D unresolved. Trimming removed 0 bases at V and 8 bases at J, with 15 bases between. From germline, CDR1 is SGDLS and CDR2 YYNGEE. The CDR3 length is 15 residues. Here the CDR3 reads CASSVGAQSQDEQFF. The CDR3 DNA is TGTGCCAGCAGCGTAGGGGCTCAGTCCCAGGATGAGCAGTTCTTC.

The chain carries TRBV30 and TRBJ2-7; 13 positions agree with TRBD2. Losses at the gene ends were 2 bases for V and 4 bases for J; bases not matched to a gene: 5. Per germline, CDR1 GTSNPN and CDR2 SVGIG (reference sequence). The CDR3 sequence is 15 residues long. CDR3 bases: TGTGCCTGGAGTCCCGGACTAGCGGGAGTGTACGAGCAGTACTTC. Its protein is CAWSPGLAGVYEQYF.

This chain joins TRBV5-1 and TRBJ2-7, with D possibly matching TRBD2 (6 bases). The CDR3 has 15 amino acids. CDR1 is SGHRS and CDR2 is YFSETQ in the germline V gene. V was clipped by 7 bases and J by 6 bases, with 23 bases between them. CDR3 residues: CASRWGEREYVEQYF. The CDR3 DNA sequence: TGCGCCAGCCGATGGGGGGAAAGGGAATATGTCGAGCAGTACTTC.

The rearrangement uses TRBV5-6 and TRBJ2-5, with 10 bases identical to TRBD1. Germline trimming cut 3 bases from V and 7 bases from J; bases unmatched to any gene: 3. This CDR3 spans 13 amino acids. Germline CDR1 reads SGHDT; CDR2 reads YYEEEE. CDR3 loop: CASSSWTGGTQYF. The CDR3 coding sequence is TGTGCCAGCAGCTCGTGGACAGGGGGGACCCAGTACTTC.

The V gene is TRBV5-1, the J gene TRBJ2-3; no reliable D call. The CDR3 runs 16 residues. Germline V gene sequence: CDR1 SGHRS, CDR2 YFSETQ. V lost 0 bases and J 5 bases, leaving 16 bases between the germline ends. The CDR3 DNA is TGCGCCAGCAGCTTGGGAGCTCCCATCTCTGTAGATACGCAGTATTTT. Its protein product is CASSLGAPISVDTQYF.